This T cell receptor beta chain was sequenced in a study of blood T cell repertoires in COVID-19. The table came from immunoSEQ multiplex PCR; TCRdb's copy has only in-frame clones and leaves some out. Here the sample spans just over 300,000 clones, 80% to 90% being singletons. Germline CDR1 reads SQVTM; CDR2 reads ANQGSEA. The CDR3 length is 13 residues. Trimming stripped 7 bases from V and 6 bases from J, with 19 bases between. The source is a young man who had recovered from COVID-19. The V call is TRBV29-1, the J call TRBJ2-7, with a possible D match to TRBD2 (6 bases). The sample consisted of PBMCs or T cells enriched from blood (not recorded which). CDR3 nucleotides: TGCAGCGCTGAGGAGGGGAGTGGGGGCGAGCAGTACTTC. As protein: CSAEEGSGGEQYF.